A single sample is the source of the 3 T cell receptor beta chains below, sequenced in a study of Ad26.COV2.S vaccination and SARS-CoV-2 variants. As to treatment: around 19 received Ad26.COV2.S at low or high dose, single or two shots; roughly 5 received placebo; per-sample allocation not given. The study sampled participants on day 63 after the first vaccine or placebo injection. Some clones are missing from TCRdb's copy, which holds only in-frame ones; the method was immunoSEQ multiplex PCR. In the table there are hundreds of thousands of clones, roughly 90% of which are singletons. Sequenced here: peripheral blood, sampled in a trial of Ad26.COV2.S vaccine versus placebo. These receptors all stem from a person aged 18-60 years who received the Ad26.COV2.S COVID-19 vaccine or a placebo.

The rearrangement joins TRBV24-1 to TRBJ1-5; 7 bases fit TRBD1. The CDR3 is made up of 11 amino acids. Germline V lookup: CDR1 KGHDR, CDR2 SFDVKD. The J segment lost 15 bases and the V segment lost 10 bases, leaving 11 bases of the junction unmatched. The CDR3 coding sequence is TGTGCCACAATGCCGGGACAGAGGTGGCATTTT. Translation: CATMPGQRWHF.

This rearrangement joins TRBV19 to TRBJ1-1, with 9 bases fitting TRBD1. The germline CDR1 and CDR2 sequences are LNHDA and SQIVND (reference sequence). The CDR3 extends over 15 amino acids. Trimming removed 4 bases from V and 4 bases from J; junction bases left unmatched: 7. CDR3 sequence (DNA): TGTGCCAGTAGTACCTTGACAGGGGGTATCACTGAAGCTTTCTTT. It specifies CASSTLTGGITEAFF.

V is TRBV7-8 and J is TRBJ1-5; D uncertain. The V gene's germline CDR1 is SGHVS and CDR2 FQNEAQ. The V and J ends lost 4 bases and 7 bases respectively, with 14 bases between them. The CDR3 covers 14 residues. The CDR3 DNA is TGTGCCAGCAGCTCCGGGCCGGCCGGCCAGCCCCAGCATTTT. The encoded protein is CASSSGPAGQPQHF.